The T cell receptor beta chain described here comes from a study of Graves' ophthalmopathy and Graves' hyperthyroidism. Study-wide results and caveats: Most thyroid clonotypes expanded beyond 0.001 frequency were also found in blood.

This clonotype was recorded many times. The target antigen is unknown. This CDR3 has 16 amino acids. Germline loops: CDR1 SGHAT, CDR2 FQNNGV. With 5 bases removed from V and 4 bases from J, the gap between germline ends came to 21 bases. The diagnosis combined clinical symptoms, thyroxine, TRAb, thyroid ultrasound and orbital computed tomography scans. RNA transcripts served as template for amplifying TCR beta CDR3 sequences. HTBI-primed RT-PCR formed the first round, and a multiplex PCR formed the second. Using its own MiXCR run on the multiplex PCR reads, TCRdb lists one record per CDR3 protein. The sample records about 400,000 distinct CDR3 sequences, about 16% being singletons.

The rearrangement joins TRBV11-2 to TRBJ2-7, with a weak D call TRBD1 (6 bases). The sample comprised peripheral blood. This clonotype originated in a woman between 18 and 30 years old with stable Graves' hyperthyroidism. The CDR3 protein is CASSRIQGAVQYEQYF. In DNA, the CDR3 is TGTGCCAGCAGCAGAATACAGGGAGCCGTTCAATACGAGCAGTACTTC.